The 32 T cell receptor beta chains reported below all come from one sample, sequenced in a study of control samples from healthy donors and cancer patients (dated by TCRdb to about 2020). The library was made by the immunoSEQ multiplex PCR assay. TCRdb carries this immuneACCESS record with in-frame sequences only. Its versions omit some clonotypes, under half of them owing to an unresolved V gene in the studies checked, with the rest unexplained. The sample records over 150,000 clones, over 80% of which are singletons. The ten top clones hold about 1.6% of the sample. Source material: blood. These receptors all stem from a man aged 18 to 29 in good health.

The chain links TRBV5-1 to TRBJ1-6; D gene unclear. This CDR3 has 15 residues. V was pared by 0 bases and J by 3 bases, with 7 bases between. CDR1 is SGHRS and CDR2 is YFSETQ in the germline V gene. CDR3 bases: TGCGCCAGCAGCTTGGAGGGCATCTATAATTCACCCCTCCACTTT. It is translated as CASSLEGIYNSPLHF.

This chain connects TRBV9 to TRBJ1-2, with D unclear. This CDR3 region has 14 residues. Trimming pared 6 bases from V and 4 bases from J, leaving 16 bases between. Germline CDR1 reads SGDLS; CDR2 reads YYNGEE. CDR3 in amino acids: CASTVGGSSYGYTF. CDR3 nucleotide sequence: TGTGCCAGCACCGTCGGCGGCAGCTCCTATGGCTACACCTTC.

Comments on this clone: Germline is not matched at one junction end, which may reflect a read error. The gene calls are TRBV7-9 and TRBJ1-2; 10 bases align to TRBD1. The CDR3 has 13 residues. CDR1 and CDR2 from the germline V gene are SEHNR and FQNEAQ (reference sequence). Written as DNA, the CDR3 is TGTGCCAGCAGCTCATCGGGACAGGGGAAAAGGTCCTTC. Its translation is CASSSSGQGKRSF.

This chain joins TRBV4-2 and TRBJ2-1; 8 bases agree with TRBD2. In germline, CDR1 is LGHNA, CDR2 YNFKEQ. Trimming took 3 bases from V and 2 from J; bases not matched to a gene: 6. This CDR3 spans 16 amino acids. The CDR3 reads CASSHPSGGAYNEQFF. CDR3 nucleotide sequence: TGTGCCAGCAGCCACCCCAGCGGGGGCGCCTACAATGAGCAGTTCTTC.

V is TRBV9 and J is TRBJ2-2, with 7 bases identical to TRBD1. This CDR3 contains 16 residues. Germline-derived CDR1 and CDR2 are SGDLS and YYNGEE. Unmatched junction bases numbered 9, after V lost 0 bases and J lost 7 bases. The CDR3 spells CASSVGGTGVFGELFF. CDR3 sequence (DNA): TGTGCCAGCAGCGTAGGTGGAACAGGGGTATTCGGGGAGCTGTTTTTT.

The chain combines TRBV7-8 with TRBJ1-5; no definite D call. Germline CDR1 and CDR2: SGHVS and FQNEAQ. V lost 1 base and J lost 3, with 4 bases in between. The CDR3 has 13 residues. CDR3 sequence reads: CASSLGINQPQHF. DNA for the CDR3: TGTGCCAGCAGCTTAGGGATCAATCAGCCCCAGCATTTT.

The rearrangement uses TRBV19 and TRBJ1-1; 7 nucleotides line up with TRBD1. Looked up from germline, CDR1 is LNHDA and CDR2 is SQIVND (reference sequence). Germline trimming cut 7 bases from V and 2 bases from J; bases unmatched to any gene: 10. The CDR3 runs 15 residues. CDR3 in DNA: TGTGCCAGTATCGGGAACAGGGGCGTCAACACTGAAGCTTTCTTT. Translation gives CASIGNRGVNTEAFF. Full variable domain (missing parts from reference TRBV19 and TRBJ1-1): DGGITQSPKYLFRKEGQNVTLSCEQNLNHDAMYWYRQDPGQGLRLIYYSQIVNDFQKGDIAEGYSVSREKKESFPLTVTSAQKNPTAFYLCASIGNRGVNTEAFFGQGTRLTVV.

This chain connects TRBV6-5 to TRBJ1-6; 9 bases line up with TRBD1. The trim removed 7 bases at V and 3 bases at J, leaving 1 base unmatched. The CDR3 consists of 14 residues. The germline V gene encodes CDR1 MNHEY and CDR2 SVGAGI. The CDR3 loop is CASTDRGYNSPLHF. CDR3 sequence (DNA): TGTGCCAGCACGGACAGGGGCTATAATTCACCCCTCCACTTT.

The chain is built from TRBV7-3 and TRBJ2-1; the D gene is possibly TRBD1 (5 bases). Germline loops: CDR1 SGHTA, CDR2 FQGTGA. The V end lost 2 bases, the J end lost 6 bases, and 11 bases lay between the germline ends. The CDR3 runs to 14 residues. CDR3 loop: CASSLLGQGNEQFF. The DNA of the CDR3 is TGTGCCAGCAGCTTACTCGGGCAGGGCAATGAGCAGTTCTTC.

The gene calls are TRBV19 and TRBJ1-2; the D is unclear. The CDR3 is 14 amino acids. With 7 bases removed from V and 3 bases from J, the gap between germline ends came to 15 bases. CDR1 and CDR2 from the germline V gene are LNHDA and SQIVND (reference sequence). CDR3: CASTNPPGDYGYTF. The CDR3 DNA follows: TGTGCCAGTACCAACCCTCCCGGGGACTATGGCTACACCTTC.

CDR3 sequence reads: CASSSNSGGGTDTQYF. The CDR3 coding sequence is TGTGCCAGTAGTTCCAATAGCGGGGGAGGCACAGATACGCAGTATTTT. The gene calls are TRBV19 and TRBJ2-3; 9 bases agree with TRBD2. V gave up 5 bases and J gave up 1 base; unmatched junction bases: 7. This CDR3 spans 16 amino acids. Germline assignment: CDR1 LNHDA and CDR2 SQIVND (reference sequence).

V and J are TRBV6-4 and TRBJ1-5; D gene unclear. Germline CDR1 is MRHNA and CDR2 is SNTAGT. This CDR3 is 14 amino acids long. Trimming pared 8 bases from V and 1 base from J, leaving 12 bases between. CDR3 sequence (DNA): TGTGCCAGCCTTAGAGGTCTAAGCAATCAGCCCCAGCATTTT. Residues: CASLRGLSNQPQHF.

J is TRBJ2-7 and V is TRBV9; D gene uncertain. There are 13 residues in the CDR3. CDR1 is SGDLS, CDR2 YYNGEE, per germline. V was pared by 0 bases and J by 3 bases, with 7 bases between. This CDR3 is CASSVGQNYEQYF. DNA of the CDR3: TGTGCCAGCAGCGTAGGGCAGAACTACGAGCAGTACTTC.

CDR3 sequence: CASSEEETYGSYEQYF. The CDR3 nucleotides read TGTGCCAGCAGTGAAGAGGAGACGTATGGCTCCTACGAGCAGTACTTC. The J gene is TRBJ2-7, the V gene TRBV2; D is ambiguous. The length of the CDR3 is 16 residues. The V gene lost 1 base and the J gene lost 0 bases, with 13 bases spanning the gap. Germline assignment: CDR1 SNHLY and CDR2 FYNNEI.

The chain combines TRBV14 with TRBJ1-1; possibly TRBD1 for D (5 bases). There are 15 residues in the CDR3. V was shortened by 2 bases and J by 1 base, with 11 bases between the two germline ends. The germline V gene has CDR1 SGHDN and CDR2 FVKESK. CDR3 coding DNA: TGTGCCAGCAGCCAATTCGGGGGAGGGAACACTGAAGCTTTCTTT. Translation: CASSQFGGGNTEAFF.

The chain joins TRBV30 to TRBJ1-4; D possibly corresponds to TRBD1 (5 bases). V gave up 0 bases and J gave up 5 bases, with 19 bases separating them. CDR1 GTSNPN and CDR2 SVGIG come from the germline V gene (reference sequence). This CDR3 contains 17 residues. The CDR3 DNA is TGTGCCTGGAGTGTAAGAAGGTCGGGACCCCCGAATGAAAAACTGTTTTTT. Residues: CAWSVRRSGPPNEKLFF.

The V call is TRBV6-5, the J call TRBJ1-1; TRBD1 matches 7 bases. Germline V gives CDR1 MNHEY, CDR2 SVGAGI. The junction had 1 base not matched to a gene; V was cut back by 6 bases and J by 6 bases. The CDR3 has 11 residues. The CDR3 nucleotides are TGTGCCAGCAGCAGGGGGGCTGAAGCTTTCTTT. Residues: CASSRGAEAFF.

This clone was seen a single time. This chain links TRBV6-5 with TRBJ2-5; 11 bases line up with TRBD2. V lost 6 bases and J lost 3; bases outside the gene matches: 3. In germline, CDR1 is MNHEY, CDR2 SVGAGI. There are 14 residues in the CDR3. The CDR3 region is CASRTGLAEETQYF. DNA of the CDR3: TGTGCCAGCAGAACGGGACTAGCGGAAGAGACCCAGTACTTC.

The CDR3: CATSDSGALAANNEQFF. CDR3 nucleotides: TGTGCCACCAGTGATTCCGGGGCACTAGCGGCCAACAATGAGCAGTTCTTC. V and J are TRBV24-1 and TRBJ2-1, with 8 bases matching TRBD2. Trimming took 2 bases from V and 5 from J; bases not matched to a gene: 10. This CDR3 region has 17 residues. Per germline, CDR1 KGHDR and CDR2 SFDVKD.

V is TRBV5-8 and J is TRBJ1-5; 7 nucleotides match TRBD1. Germline assignment: CDR1 SGHTS and CDR2 YDEGEE. The CDR3 spans 17 residues. V lost 1 base, J lost 4 bases, and 11 bases stayed unmatched. The CDR3 loop reads CASSLILSAGGNQPQHF. The DNA of the CDR3 is TGTGCCAGCAGCTTGATTTTAAGTGCAGGGGGGAATCAGCCCCAGCATTTT.

This clone was counted a few times. V usage is TRBV2 and J usage is TRBJ1-6, with D tentatively TRBD1 (6 bases). This CDR3 is built from 11 residues. V lost 7 bases to trimming and J lost 15 bases, with 13 bases between them. Germline-derived CDR1 and CDR2 are SNHLY and FYNNEI. CDR3 loop: CASKQGTVLHF. As DNA, the CDR3 is TGTGCCAGCAAACAGGGTACAGTCCTCCACTTT.

V usage is TRBV5-5 and J usage is TRBJ2-7; D possibly corresponds to TRBD1 (5 bases). Germline V lookup: CDR1 SGHKS, CDR2 YYEKEE (reference sequence). Trimming took 4 bases from V and 3 from J, leaving 14 bases between them. This CDR3 has 14 amino acids. The CDR3 coding sequence is TGTGCCAGCAGCCTTCTAGGCAGGGTCTACGAGCAGTACTTC. It specifies CASSLLGRVYEQYF.

This sequence joins TRBV19 and TRBJ1-2, with TRBD1 matching 12 bases. V shed 1 base and J 1 base; nucleotides not matched to a gene: 10. Germline V CDR1 and CDR2: LNHDA, SQIVND (reference sequence). The CDR3 spans 19 residues. The chain's CDR3 is CASSIVAGTGGAGNYGYTF. The CDR3 bases are TGTGCCAGTAGTATAGTCGCCGGGACAGGGGGCGCGGGTAACTATGGCTACACCTTC.

The J gene is TRBJ2-5, the V gene TRBV9; D possibly corresponds to TRBD2 (5 bases). Germline values: CDR1 SGDLS, CDR2 YYNGEE. The CDR3 loop spans 13 amino acids. V lost 3 bases and J 7 bases, leaving 13 bases between the germline ends. CDR3 amino acids: CASSGRTEGTQYF. DNA for the CDR3: TGTGCCAGCAGCGGACGTACCGAGGGGACCCAGTACTTC. Full variable domain (rest looked up from reference TRBV9 and TRBJ2-5): DSGVTQTPKHLITATGQRVTLRCSPRSGDLSVYWYQQSLDQGLQFLIQYYNGEERAKGNILERFSAQQFPDLHSELNLSSLELGDSALYFCASSGRTEGTQYFGPGTRLLVL.

The gene calls are TRBV18 and TRBJ2-4, with TRBD2 as a possible D gene (7 bases). V dropped 3 bases and J dropped 2 bases, with 14 bases sitting between them. This CDR3 comprises 16 residues. Germline V gives CDR1 KGHSH, CDR2 LQKENI. CDR3 sequence reads: CASSPPGGVTKNIQYF. In DNA form, the CDR3 reads TGTGCCAGCTCACCCCCGGGGGGCGTGACCAAAAACATTCAGTACTTC.

V is TRBV19 and J is TRBJ1-4; possible D gene TRBD1, 6 bases. The ends were cut back, 2 bases at V and 8 bases at J, with 15 bases in the middle. The V gene's germline CDR1 is LNHDA and CDR2 SQIVND (reference sequence). This CDR3 is built from 15 residues. This CDR3 is CASSIWSGGEEKLFF. As DNA, the CDR3 is TGTGCCAGTAGTATATGGTCGGGGGGCGAAGAAAAACTGTTTTTT.

The V gene is TRBV28, the J gene TRBJ1-5; 10 bases map to TRBD1. This CDR3 has 17 residues. Germline V gene data show CDR1 as MDHEN and CDR2 as SYDVKM. V shed 6 bases, J shed 2 bases, and the junction held 10 bases outside the gene matches. As DNA, the CDR3 is TGTGCCAGCAGCCGGGAAGGACAGGGGGTTCGCAATCAGCCCCAGCATTTT. Its protein is CASSREGQGVRNQPQHF. Full variable domain (rest looked up from reference TRBV28 and TRBJ1-5): DVKVTQSSRYLVKRTGEKVFLECVQDMDHENMFWYRQDPGLGLRLIYFSYDVKMKEKGDIPEGYSVSREKKERFSLILESASTNQTSMYLCASSREGQGVRNQPQHFGDGTRLSIL.

The chain carries TRBV28 and TRBJ2-5; 13 bases are shared with TRBD2. Germline CDR1 is MDHEN and CDR2 is SYDVKM. Losses at the gene ends were 10 bases for V and 1 base for J; bases not matched to a gene: 6. The CDR3 consists of 15 residues. Here the CDR3 DNA reads TGTGCCACCTCACTAGCGGGGGGGCTCCAAGAGACCCAGTACTTC. Amino acid sequence: CATSLAGGLQETQYF.

V gene TRBV6-5 combines with J gene TRBJ1-3; unclear D gene. In germline, CDR1 is MNHEY, CDR2 SVGAGI. Trimming removed 5 bases at V and 0 bases at J, with 5 bases between. The CDR3 consists of 13 residues. The CDR3 sequence: CASSRDSGNTIYF. CDR3 DNA sequence: TGTGCCAGCAGTCGGGACTCTGGAAACACCATATATTTT.

The chain links TRBV5-5 to TRBJ2-7; TRBD1 aligns across 8 bases. CDR1 and CDR2 (germline): SGHKS, YYEKEE (reference sequence). The V gene end was trimmed by 0 bases and the J gene end by 6 bases; junction bases not matched to a gene: 5. There are 14 residues in the CDR3. CDR3 amino acids: CASSLDPRGLEQYF. The CDR3 coding sequence is TGTGCCAGCAGCTTGGATCCCAGGGGGCTCGAGCAGTACTTC.

The chain employs TRBV13 and TRBJ1-3; D may be TRBD1 (6 bases). Germline CDR1 PRHDT, CDR2 FYEKMQ (reference sequence). The V and J ends lost 5 bases and 0 bases respectively, with 11 bases between them. The CDR3 runs 15 residues. CDR3 sequence: CASSRGPISGNTIYF. CDR3 in DNA: TGTGCCAGCAGCCGGGGGCCGATCTCTGGAAACACCATATATTTT. The entire variable domain, with the rest obtained from reference TRBV13 and TRBJ1-3, is as follows: AAGVIQSPRHLIKEKRETATLKCYPIPRHDTVYWYQQGPGQDPQFLISFYEKMQSDKGSIPDRFSAQQFSDYHSELNMSSLELGDSALYFCASSRGPISGNTIYFGEGSWLTVV.

The chain links TRBV10-3 to TRBJ1-4, with D unclear. The germline V gene encodes CDR1 ENHRY and CDR2 SYGVKD. The V gene lost 2 bases and the J gene lost 3 bases, with 4 bases spanning the gap. The CDR3 totals 13 residues. DNA for the CDR3: TGTGCCATCAGTGAGCTCCCTAATGAAAAACTGTTTTTT. Its translation is CAISELPNEKLFF.